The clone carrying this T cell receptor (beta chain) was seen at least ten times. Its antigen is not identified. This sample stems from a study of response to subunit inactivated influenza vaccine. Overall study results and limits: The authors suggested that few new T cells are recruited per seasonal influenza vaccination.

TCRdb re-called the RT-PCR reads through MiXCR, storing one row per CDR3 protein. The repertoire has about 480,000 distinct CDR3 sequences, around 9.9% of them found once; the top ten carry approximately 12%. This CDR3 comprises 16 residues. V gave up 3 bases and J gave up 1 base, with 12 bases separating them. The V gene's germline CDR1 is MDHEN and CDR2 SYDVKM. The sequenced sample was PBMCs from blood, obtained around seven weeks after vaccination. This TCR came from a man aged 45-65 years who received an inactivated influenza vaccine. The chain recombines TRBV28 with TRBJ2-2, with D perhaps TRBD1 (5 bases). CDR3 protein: CASSFPGIVNTGELFF. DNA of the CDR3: TGTGCCAGCAGTTTCCCAGGGATCGTGAACACCGGGGAGCTGTTTTTT.